One and the same sample provided the 28 T cell receptor beta chains below, sequenced in a study of CD8+ T cells in alopecia areata. cDNA serving as the sequencing template came from extracted, reverse transcribed RNA. The method was immunoSEQ multiplex PCR; TCRdb's version includes in-frame clones alone and lacks a portion of them. The sample yields approximately 220,000 clones, 35% to 40% seen once. The sample's treatment: oral pan-JAK inhibitor, 5-10 mg twice daily. The sequencing used CD4+ T cells sorted from blood, collected at week 34, from a patient treated with tofacitinib. The receptors were gathered from a human donor with alopecia areata.

The chain has TRBV11-2 and TRBJ2-1; the D gene is possibly TRBD2 (6 bases). Trimming removed 2 bases at V and 12 bases at J, with 23 bases between. Germline V CDR1 and CDR2: SGHAT, FQNNGV. The CDR3 runs to 16 residues. The CDR3 DNA reads as TGTGCCAGCAGCTTAACTACCGGGACTCACTCTCGACGGCAGTTCTTC. It specifies CASSLTTGTHSRRQFF.

This clone was counted only a few times. The rearrangement joins TRBV11-2 to TRBJ1-2, with TRBD1 matching over 8 bases. The ends lost 5 bases at V and 7 bases at J; junction bases unmatched: 12. Germline V gene lookup returns CDR1 SGHAT and CDR2 FQNNGV. This CDR3 comprises 15 residues. CDR3 protein: CASSAPRTGMVGYTF. The CDR3 DNA reads TGTGCCAGCAGCGCACCGCGGACAGGGATGGTTGGCTACACCTTC.

The V call is TRBV13, the J call TRBJ2-3, with D possibly being TRBD1 (6 bases). Trimming stripped 4 bases from V and 1 base from J, with 18 bases between. Germline V CDR1 and CDR2: PRHDT, FYEKMQ (reference sequence). CDR3 length: 17 amino acids. The CDR3 here is CASSSTPTGPGTDTQYF. CDR3 DNA: TGTGCCAGCAGCTCCACACCTACAGGGCCGGGCACAGATACGCAGTATTTT.

V gene TRBV5-4 combines with J gene TRBJ2-1, with 9 bases that match TRBD2. With V trimmed by 2 bases and J by 5 bases, 8 bases remained unmatched. The CDR3 has 16 residues. Looked up from germline, CDR1 is SGHNT and CDR2 is YYREEE (reference sequence). The CDR3 region is CASSLSGGRADNEQFF. The DNA of the CDR3 is TGTGCCAGCAGCTTATCGGGCGGGAGGGCCGACAATGAGCAGTTCTTC.

This clone was recorded a few times. The chain is built from TRBV5-4 and TRBJ2-5, with TRBD2 identical over 11 bases. The V gene end was trimmed by 6 bases and the J gene end by 3 bases; junction bases not matched to a gene: 10. Germline V gene sequence: CDR1 SGHNT, CDR2 YYREEE (reference sequence). The CDR3 is made up of 16 amino acids. The CDR3 loop reads CASTSPGTSGKETQYF. The CDR3 coding sequence is TGTGCCAGCACCTCCCCCGGGACTAGCGGTAAAGAGACCCAGTACTTC.

This chain links TRBV30 with TRBJ2-2; TRBD1 might be the D (5 bases). In germline, CDR1 is GTSNPN, CDR2 SVGIG (reference sequence). CDR3 length equals 13 residues. Between the trimmed V and J ends, which lost 7 bases and 6 bases, there was a span of 15 bases. The CDR3 DNA is TGTGCCTATACAACGGCAGGGTCCGGGGAGCTGTTTTTT. Translating gives CAYTTAGSGELFF.

CDR3 DNA sequence: TGTGCCAGCACCCCCGGGGGGCAGGTTCAGCCCCAGCATTTT. Translated: CASTPGGQVQPQHF. The chain employs TRBV2 and TRBJ1-5; maybe TRBD1 (6 bases). The germline gives CDR1 SNHLY, CDR2 FYNNEI. This CDR3 is 14 amino acids long. Trimming pared 7 bases from V and 6 bases from J, leaving 16 bases between. The complete variable domain, with remaining parts taken from reference TRBV2 and TRBJ1-5, reads EPEVTQTPSHQVTQMGQEVILRCVPISNHLYFYWYRQILGQKVEFLVSFYNNEISEKSEIFDDQFSVERPDGSNFTLKIRSTKLEDSAMYFCASTPGGQVQPQHFGDGTRLSIL.

The chain uses TRBV5-1 and TRBJ1-2, with 9 bases identical to TRBD1. In germline, CDR1 is SGHRS, CDR2 YFSETQ. With V trimmed by 3 bases and J by 4 bases, 4 bases remained unmatched. This CDR3 spans 14 amino acids. Written as DNA, the CDR3 is TGCGCCAGCAGCTGGGGACAGGGATCCTATGGCTACACCTTC. Its protein product is CASSWGQGSYGYTF.

J is TRBJ1-3 and V is TRBV7-2; D gene unclear. CDR3 length: 15 residues. CDR1 SGHTA and CDR2 FQGNSA come from the germline V gene. V was pared by 1 base and J by 1 base, with 8 bases between. CDR3 DNA sequence: TGTGCCAGCAGCTTAGGTCCAGAGTCTGGAAACACCATATATTTT. Protein product: CASSLGPESGNTIYF. The whole variable domain, filled in from reference TRBV7-2 and TRBJ1-3, reads GAGVSQSPSNKVTEKGKDVELRCDPISGHTALYWYRQSLGQGLEFLIYFQGNSAPDKSGLPSDRFSAERTGGSVSTLTIQRTQQEDSAVYLCASSLGPESGNTIYFGEGSWLTVV.

This clone was seen a handful of times. This sequence joins TRBV9 and TRBJ1-5; D is ambiguous. There are 14 residues in the CDR3. The germline V gene encodes CDR1 SGDLS and CDR2 YYNGEE. The V and J ends lost 3 bases and 6 bases respectively, with 13 bases between them. The CDR3 sequence is CASSEGSHPQPQHF. Here the CDR3 DNA reads TGTGCCAGCAGCGAGGGCTCTCACCCTCAGCCCCAGCATTTT.

This clone was counted between two and nine times. CDR3 bases: TGTGCCAGCAGCTCGACAGGGTTGAACACTGAAGCTTTCTTT. Translating it yields CASSSTGLNTEAFF. J is TRBJ1-1 and V is TRBV5-6, with 7 nucleotides matching TRBD1. The length of the CDR3 is 14 residues. Per germline, CDR1 SGHDT and CDR2 YYEEEE. The J segment lost 0 bases and the V segment lost 3 bases, leaving 2 bases of the junction unmatched.

To note about this clone: The junction shows a germline mismatch at one end, possibly a read error. The chain combines TRBV7-7 with TRBJ2-1, with D perhaps assigned TRBD1 or TRBD2 (5 bases each). The CDR3 loop spans 15 amino acids. Per the germline V gene, CDR1 is SSHAT and CDR2 is FNYEAQ (reference sequence). CDR3 sequence (DNA): TGTGCTAGCAGCTTAGGGACGCAAACCTACAATGAGCAGTTCTTC. Its protein is CASSLGTQTYNEQFF. Drawing the rest from reference TRBV7-7 and TRBJ2-1, the complete variable domain is GAGVSQSPRYKVTKRGQDVTLRCDPISSHATLYWYQQALGQGPEFLTYFNYEAQPDKSGLPSDRFSAERPEGSISTLTIQRTEQRDSAMYRCASSLGTQTYNEQFFGPGTRLTVL.

This chain connects TRBV19 to TRBJ2-5; 7 nucleotides align to TRBD2. The V gene end was trimmed by 4 bases and the J gene end by 2 bases; junction bases not matched to a gene: 10. The CDR3 length is 16 residues. Per germline, CDR1 LNHDA and CDR2 SQIVND (reference sequence). The DNA of the CDR3 is TGTGCCAGTAGTACGTCCGTACTAGCGCCTCAAGAGACCCAGTACTTC. This gives the protein CASSTSVLAPQETQYF.

This clone was seen a handful of times. This chain joins TRBV10-1 and TRBJ2-3; D not certain. Germline CDR1 is WNHNN and CDR2 is SYGVQD (reference sequence). The V and J ends lost 3 bases and 4 bases respectively, with 14 bases between them. This CDR3 contains 15 residues. The CDR3 region is CASSEGLSLADTQYF. The CDR3, as DNA: TGCGCCAGCAGTGAAGGTCTCTCCCTCGCAGATACGCAGTATTTT.

The V call is TRBV6-1, the J call TRBJ1-6; D uncertain. There are 14 residues in the CDR3. V lost 7 bases to trimming and J lost 8 bases, with 15 bases between them. Germline V gives CDR1 MNHNS, CDR2 SASEGT. This chain's CDR3 is CASMLSFGYSPLHF. The CDR3 DNA sequence: TGTGCCAGCATGCTCTCTTTCGGGTATTCACCCCTCCACTTT.

The V and J genes are TRBV29-1 and TRBJ1-1; TRBD1 is a possible D gene (6 bases). Germline V gene lookup returns CDR1 SQVTM and CDR2 ANQGSEA. The CDR3 consists of 13 residues. Trimming removed 4 bases from V and 5 bases from J, with 14 bases in between. This chain's CDR3 is CSVGGRGGTEAFF. The CDR3 DNA sequence: TGCAGCGTTGGGGGCAGGGGAGGTACTGAAGCTTTCTTT. The variable domain in full, completed from reference TRBV29-1 and TRBJ1-1, reads SAVISQKPSRDICQRGTSLTIQCQVDSQVTMMFWYRQQPGQSLTLIATANQGSEATYESGFVIDKFPISRPNLTFSTLTVSNMSPEDSSIYLCSVGGRGGTEAFFGQGTRLTVV.

The chain joins TRBV6-1 to TRBJ2-4; D is unclear. Trimming took off 4 bases at V and 8 bases at J, with 15 bases between the two ends. The CDR3 runs to 14 residues. Germline-derived CDR1 and CDR2 are MNHNS and SASEGT. The CDR3 DNA sequence: TGTGCCAGCAGTGTGGGCGAGTGGGGATACATTCAGTACTTC. As protein: CASSVGEWGYIQYF.

V usage is TRBV6-5 and J usage is TRBJ2-3, with 15 positions matching TRBD2. The germline V gene encodes CDR1 MNHEY and CDR2 SVGAGI. This CDR3 comprises 15 residues. Trimming cost V 6 bases and J 5 bases; bases outside gene matches: 3. CDR3 sequence (DNA): TGTGCCAGCAGGGGGACTAGCGGGAGGAAAGATACGCAGTATTTT. This gives the protein CASRGTSGRKDTQYF.

This clone has just a few counts. This may stem from a read error, because a much larger clone lies one nucleotide away. The chain is built from TRBV5-5 and TRBJ1-1; D may be TRBD1 (5 bases). The germline gives CDR1 SGHKS, CDR2 YYEKEE (reference sequence). This CDR3 contains 13 residues. The V end lost 1 base, the J end lost 1 base, and 5 bases lay between the germline ends. DNA of the CDR3: TGTGCCAGCAGCTTGACAGGGAACACTGAAGCTTTCTTT. Translation gives CASSLTGNTEAFF. Full variable domain (remainder filled in from reference TRBV5-5 and TRBJ1-1): DAGVTQSPTHLIKTRGQQVTLRCSPISGHKSVSWYQQVLGQGPQFIFQYYEKEERGRGNFPDRFSARQFPNYSSELNVNALLLGDSALYLCASSLTGNTEAFFGQGTRLTVV.

The chain uses TRBV7-9 and TRBJ2-7; no clear D gene. This CDR3 has 13 amino acids. V was trimmed by 7 bases and J by 6 bases, leaving 16 bases between them. Germline V gives CDR1 SEHNR, CDR2 FQNEAQ (reference sequence). CDR3 DNA sequence: TGTGCCAGCACCCCGCTGGATGGGCCCGAGCAGTACTTC. This sequence encodes CASTPLDGPEQYF. The complete variable domain, with remaining parts taken from reference TRBV7-9 and TRBJ2-7, reads DTGVSQNPRHKITKRGQNVTFRCDPISEHNRLYWYRQTLGQGPEFLTYFQNEAQLEKSRLLSDRFSAERPKGSFSTLEIQRTEQGDSAMYLCASTPLDGPEQYFGPGTRLTVT.

This clone has just a few counts. The chain couples TRBV5-1 to TRBJ1-5; TRBD1 matches at 7 bases. V lost 4 bases to trimming and J lost 4 bases; unmatched junction nucleotides: 8. The CDR3 length is 15 residues. From germline, CDR1 is SGHRS and CDR2 YFSETQ. This CDR3 reads CASSLQGGDNQPQHF. The CDR3 DNA is TGCGCCAGCAGCCTCCAAGGGGGCGATAATCAGCCCCAGCATTTT.

This clone occurred a few times. This sequence joins TRBV4-2 and TRBJ2-7; 8 bases line up with TRBD2. V gave up 2 bases and J gave up 4 bases; unmatched junction bases: 7. Looked up from germline, CDR1 is LGHNA and CDR2 is YNFKEQ. The CDR3 consists of 15 residues. DNA of the CDR3: TGTGCCAGCAGCCAACAGCGGGGGTCACTTTACGAGCAGTACTTC. It specifies CASSQQRGSLYEQYF.

Only a few counts were recorded for this clone. The rearrangement links TRBV28 to TRBJ1-1; tentative D call: TRBD1 (6 bases). From germline, CDR1 is MDHEN and CDR2 SYDVKM. V dropped 8 bases and J dropped 0 bases, with 13 bases sitting between them. The CDR3 totals 14 residues. The CDR3 reads CASLGGAMNTEAFF. In DNA, the CDR3 is TGTGCCAGCTTAGGGGGAGCCATGAACACTGAAGCTTTCTTT.

This clone has more than one count but fewer than ten. Other DNA sequences in this sample translate to the same CDR3. CDR3 sequence (DNA): TGTGCCAGCAGGGGAAACACTGAAGCTTTCTTT. This codes for CASRGNTEAFF. The J gene is TRBJ1-1, the V gene TRBV6-6; no firm D call. The CDR3 covers 11 residues. V was clipped by 6 bases and J by 2 bases, with 4 bases between them. Germline CDR1 MNHNY, CDR2 SVGAGI (reference sequence).

The rearrangement uses TRBV5-1 and TRBJ1-5; D is uncertain. Trimming left V 0 bases short and J 5 bases short, with 9 bases between. The length of the CDR3 is 14 residues. The germline CDR1 and CDR2 sequences are SGHRS and YFSETQ. For the CDR3, the DNA is TGCGCCAGCAGCTTGGACAGTCCTCATCAGCCCCAGCATTTT. This translates into CASSLDSPHQPQHF. Based on the CDR3 plus reference TRBV5-1 and TRBJ1-5, the full variable domain is KAGVTQTPRYLIKTRGQQVTLSCSPISGHRSVSWYQQTPGQGLQFLFEYFSETQRNKGNFPGRFSGRQFSNSRSEMNVSTLELGDSALYLCASSLDSPHQPQHFGDGTRLSIL.

The chain employs TRBV7-8 and TRBJ2-7; D ambiguous. The germline V gene encodes CDR1 SGHVS and CDR2 FQNEAQ. The V gene lost 0 bases and the J gene lost 2 bases, with 5 bases spanning the gap. CDR3 length equals 13 residues. The CDR3 DNA reads as TGTGCCAGCAGCTTAGCCTCAGCCTACGAGCAGTACTTC. Its translation: CASSLASAYEQYF. Full variable domain (rest looked up from reference TRBV7-8 and TRBJ2-7): GAGVSQSPRYKVAKRGQDVALRCDPISGHVSLFWYQQALGQGPEFLTYFQNEAQLDKSGLPSDRFFAERPEGSVSTLKIQRTQQEDSAVYLCASSLASAYEQYFGPGTRLTVT.

The V and J genes are TRBV7-8 and TRBJ2-7; TRBD1 is a possible D gene (5 bases). CDR3 length equals 15 residues. CDR1 and CDR2 from the germline V gene are SGHVS and FQNEAQ. Trimming removed 5 bases from V and 7 bases from J, with 21 bases in between. The CDR3 protein is CASSAQSRQLGEQYF. The DNA for the CDR3 is TGTGCCAGCAGCGCGCAAAGCAGACAGCTTGGTGAGCAGTACTTC.

The rearrangement links TRBV7-2 to TRBJ1-2; unclear D gene. This CDR3 has 12 residues. Trimming removed 5 bases from V and 2 bases from J, with 6 bases in between. CDR1 and CDR2 from the germline V gene are SGHTA and FQGNSA. CDR3 DNA: TGTGCCAGCAGCCAGGTCAACTATGGCTACACCTTC. Translation: CASSQVNYGYTF.